Presented here are 12 T cell receptor beta chains from one specimen sequenced in a study of T cells expressing NK-cell markers. TCRdb re-called the 5' RACE reads; one entry per CDR3 protein, DNA not given. There are about 150,000 distinct CDR3 sequences in the sample, with approximately 35% held by the top ten. The sequenced sample was blood T cells: a sorted CD56 or NKG2C T cell subset, CD4+ or CD8+ T cells, or bulk PBMC T cells (not recorded which). These receptors originate from a woman in her forties or fifties in good health.

The chain employs TRBV6-5 and TRBJ1-1; TCRdb outputs TRBD1, but without DNA this stays unchecked. Germline CDR1 reads MNHEY; CDR2 reads SVGAGI. This CDR3 is built from 14 residues. The CDR3 sequence is CASSRTPAGDGAFF.

V gene TRBV12-3 or TRBV12-4 combines with J gene TRBJ1-2; TCRdb returns TRBD1, unconfirmable since there is no DNA. This CDR3 has 13 amino acids. CDR3 loop: CASSFGHLYGYTF.

This chain links TRBV7-3 with TRBJ1-1; TCRdb names TRBD1, which stays unverified in the absence of DNA. The CDR3 extends over 13 amino acids. Germline V lookup: CDR1 SGHTA, CDR2 FQGTGA. CDR3: CASSSPPNREAFF.

V gene TRBV4-1 combines with J gene TRBJ2-5; TCRdb names TRBD1, which stays unverified in the absence of DNA. The CDR3 is 17 residues long. Germline values: CDR1 MGHRA, CDR2 YSYEKL. The CDR3 sequence: CASSQEGQDRGQETQYF.

The chain has TRBV20-1 and TRBJ2-5; TCRdb's D gene call, TRBD1, goes unchecked for lack of DNA. This CDR3 contains 14 residues. Germline V gene sequence: CDR1 DFQATT, CDR2 SNEGSKA (reference sequence). CDR3 protein: CSARDGTPKETQYF.

The rearrangement links TRBV7-9 to TRBJ2-1; checking the TCRdb D call of TRBD2 is not possible without DNA. CDR1 and CDR2 from the germline V gene are SEHNR and FQNEAQ (reference sequence). This CDR3 contains 17 residues. The CDR3 loop reads CASSLEEALVGDNEQFF.

The chain is built from TRBV7-2 and TRBJ2-2; the D call of TRBD2 rests on TCRdb alone, since no DNA is present to check it. This CDR3 has 16 amino acids. Germline lookup yields CDR1 SGHTA and CDR2 FQGNSA. CDR3 protein: CASRPITSENTGELFF.

V is TRBV6-1 and J is TRBJ2-1; TCRdb calls TRBD1, which cannot be checked without DNA. This CDR3 has 17 amino acids. The germline CDR1 and CDR2 sequences are MNHNS and SASEGT. CDR3 loop: CASSEFPGVRSYNEQFF.

V gene TRBV6-5 combines with J gene TRBJ2-3; as DNA is missing, the TRBD1 call by TCRdb cannot be tested. The CDR3 totals 16 residues. Germline CDR1 MNHEY, CDR2 SVGAGI. CDR3 amino acids: CASSYSLGGSTDTQYF.

The chain carries TRBV29-1 and TRBJ1-2; the TCRdb call, TRBD1, lacks DNA for checking. Germline values: CDR1 SQVTM, CDR2 ANQGSEA. The length of the CDR3 is 15 residues. The chain's CDR3 is CSVEAGSSSGYGYTF.

This clonotype is classed as medium-sized by frequency. The rearrangement links TRBV4-1 to TRBJ1-1. CDR1 MGHRA and CDR2 YSYEKL come from the germline V gene. The CDR3 consists of 14 residues. The CDR3 is CASSQDKGLIQAFF.

The V and J genes are TRBV10-3 and TRBJ2-2. Looked up from germline, CDR1 is ENHRY and CDR2 is SYGVKD. This CDR3 has 12 residues. The CDR3 sequence is CAIRRNTGELFF.